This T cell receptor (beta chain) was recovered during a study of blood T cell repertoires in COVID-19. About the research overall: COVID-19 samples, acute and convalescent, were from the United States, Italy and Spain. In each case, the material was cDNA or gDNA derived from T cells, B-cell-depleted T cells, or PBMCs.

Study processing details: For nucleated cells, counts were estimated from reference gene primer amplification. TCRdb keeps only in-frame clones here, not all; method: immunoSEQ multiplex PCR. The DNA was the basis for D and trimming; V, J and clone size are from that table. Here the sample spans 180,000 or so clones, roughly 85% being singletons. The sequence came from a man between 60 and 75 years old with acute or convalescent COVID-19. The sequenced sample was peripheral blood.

The chain's CDR3 is CASSPRDRENSPLHF. CDR3 DNA sequence: TGTGCCAGCAGCCCTCGGGACAGGGAGAATTCACCCCTCCACTTT. The V call is TRBV5-5, the J call TRBJ1-6; 9 bases fit TRBD1. The CDR3 runs to 15 residues. CDR1 SGHKS and CDR2 YYEKEE come from the germline V gene (reference sequence). V gave up 4 bases and J gave up 7 bases; unmatched junction bases: 6. Filled out from reference TRBV5-5 and TRBJ1-6, the complete variable domain reads DAGVTQSPTHLIKTRGQQVTLRCSPISGHKSVSWYQQVLGQGPQFIFQYYEKEERGRGNFPDRFSARQFPNYSSELNVNALLLGDSALYLCASSPRDRENSPLHFGNGTRLTVT.